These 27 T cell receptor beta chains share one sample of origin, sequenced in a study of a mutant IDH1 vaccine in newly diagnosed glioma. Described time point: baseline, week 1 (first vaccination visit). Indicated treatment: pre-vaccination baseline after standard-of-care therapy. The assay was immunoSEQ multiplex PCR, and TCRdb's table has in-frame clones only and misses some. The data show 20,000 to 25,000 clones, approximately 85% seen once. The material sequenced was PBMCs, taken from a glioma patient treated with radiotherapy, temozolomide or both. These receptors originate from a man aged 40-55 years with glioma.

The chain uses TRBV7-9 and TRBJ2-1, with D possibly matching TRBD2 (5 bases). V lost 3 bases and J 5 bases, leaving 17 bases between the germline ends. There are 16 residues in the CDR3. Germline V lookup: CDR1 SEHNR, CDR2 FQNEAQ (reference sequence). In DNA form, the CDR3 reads TGTGCCAGCAGCTTTTCCCGAGGGTTAGGCGACAATGAGCAGTTCTTC. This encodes CASSFSRGLGDNEQFF.

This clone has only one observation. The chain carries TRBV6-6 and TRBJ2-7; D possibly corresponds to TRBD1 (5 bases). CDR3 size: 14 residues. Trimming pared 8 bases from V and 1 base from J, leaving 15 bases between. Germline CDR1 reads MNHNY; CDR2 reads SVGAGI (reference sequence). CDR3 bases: TGTGCCAGCCGCAGGGATGTCGGGTCCTACGAGCAGTACGTC. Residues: CASRRDVGSYEQYV.

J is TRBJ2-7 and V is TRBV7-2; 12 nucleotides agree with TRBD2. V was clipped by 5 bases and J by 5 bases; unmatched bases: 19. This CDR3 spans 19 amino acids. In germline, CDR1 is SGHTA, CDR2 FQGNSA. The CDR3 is CASSTRLLQTSGGPDEQYF. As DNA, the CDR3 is TGTGCCAGCAGCACTCGACTCCTTCAGACTAGCGGGGGACCGGACGAGCAGTACTTC.

The CDR3 nucleotides are TGTGCCAGTAGTATTCGGCTTTTCTACGAGCAGTACTTC. Its translation is CASSIRLFYEQYF. The rearrangement joins TRBV19 to TRBJ2-7; no firm D call. The CDR3 is 13 amino acids. The ends were cut back, 3 bases at V and 3 bases at J, with 9 bases in the middle. The germline CDR1 and CDR2 sequences are LNHDA and SQIVND (reference sequence).

The DNA for the CDR3 is TGTGCCAGCCAGAGACTAGCGGGAGGCCCAGATACGCAGTATTTT. It codes for CASQRLAGGPDTQYF. V and J are TRBV18 and TRBJ2-3; 13 bases are shared with TRBD2. The ends lost 8 bases at V and 4 bases at J; junction bases unmatched: 6. Per germline, CDR1 KGHSH and CDR2 LQKENI. The CDR3 contains 15 residues.

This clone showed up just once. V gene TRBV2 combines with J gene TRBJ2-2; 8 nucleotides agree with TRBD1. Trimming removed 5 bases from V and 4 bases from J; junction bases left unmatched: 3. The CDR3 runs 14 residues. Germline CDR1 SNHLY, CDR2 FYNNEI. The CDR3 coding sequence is TGTGCCAGCAGTCAGGACAGGGCCACCGGGGAGCTGTTTTTT. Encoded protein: CASSQDRATGELFF.

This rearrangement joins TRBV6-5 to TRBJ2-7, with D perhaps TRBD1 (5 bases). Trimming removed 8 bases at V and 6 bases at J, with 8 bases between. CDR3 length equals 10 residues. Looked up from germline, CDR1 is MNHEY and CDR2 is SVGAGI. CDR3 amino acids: CASGAGEQYF. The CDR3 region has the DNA TGTGCCAGCGGGGCCGGCGAGCAGTACTTC.

The CDR3: CASRPDRGIRDANQPQHF. CDR3 nucleotide sequence: TGTGCCAGTAGACCCGACAGAGGGATCCGGGACGCGAATCAGCCCCAGCATTTT. This rearrangement joins TRBV27 to TRBJ1-5, with D tentatively TRBD1 (5 bases). Germline CDR1 MNHEY, CDR2 SMNVEV (reference sequence). The ends were cut back, 9 bases at V and 4 bases at J, with 28 bases in the middle. The CDR3 is 18 residues long.

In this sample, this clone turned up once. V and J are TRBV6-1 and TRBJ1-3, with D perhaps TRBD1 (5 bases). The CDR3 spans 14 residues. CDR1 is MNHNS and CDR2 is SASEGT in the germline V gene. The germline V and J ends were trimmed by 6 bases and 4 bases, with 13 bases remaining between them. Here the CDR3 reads CASSETAQGNTIYF. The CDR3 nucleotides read TGTGCCAGCAGCGAGACAGCTCAAGGAAACACCATATATTTT.

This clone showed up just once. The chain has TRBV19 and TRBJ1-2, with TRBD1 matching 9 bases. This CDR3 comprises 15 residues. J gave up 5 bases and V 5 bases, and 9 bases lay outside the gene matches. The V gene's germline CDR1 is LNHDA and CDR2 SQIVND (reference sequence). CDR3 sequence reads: CASSPRDRVGYGYTF. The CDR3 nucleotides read TGTGCCAGTAGTCCCCGGGACAGGGTTGGATATGGCTACACCTTC.

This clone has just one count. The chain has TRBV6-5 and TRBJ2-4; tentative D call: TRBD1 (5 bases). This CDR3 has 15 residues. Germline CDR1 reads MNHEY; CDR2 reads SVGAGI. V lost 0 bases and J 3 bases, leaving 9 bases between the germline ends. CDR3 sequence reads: CASSYSSTGKNIQYF. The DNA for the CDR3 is TGTGCCAGCAGTTACTCTTCCACAGGCAAAAACATTCAGTACTTC.

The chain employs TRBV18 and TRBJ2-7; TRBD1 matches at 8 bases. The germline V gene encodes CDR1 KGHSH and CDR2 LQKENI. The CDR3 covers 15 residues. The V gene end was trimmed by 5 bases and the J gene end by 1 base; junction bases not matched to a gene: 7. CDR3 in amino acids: CASSDRGTNSYEQYV. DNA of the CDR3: TGTGCCAGCTCAGACAGGGGAACAAATTCCTACGAGCAGTACGTC.

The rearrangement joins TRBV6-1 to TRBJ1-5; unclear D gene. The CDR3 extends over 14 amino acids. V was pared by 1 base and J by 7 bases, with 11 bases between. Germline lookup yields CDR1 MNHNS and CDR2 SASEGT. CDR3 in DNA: TGTGCCAGCAGTGAAGGACGGGAAGGCCAGCCCCAGCATTTT. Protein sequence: CASSEGREGQPQHF.

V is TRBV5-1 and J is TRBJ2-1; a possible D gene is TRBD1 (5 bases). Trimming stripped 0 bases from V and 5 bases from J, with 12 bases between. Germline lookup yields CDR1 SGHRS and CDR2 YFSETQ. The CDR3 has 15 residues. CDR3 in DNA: TGCGCCAGCAGCTTGGTTCAGGGTGGGAACAATGAGCAGTTCTTC. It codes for CASSLVQGGNNEQFF.

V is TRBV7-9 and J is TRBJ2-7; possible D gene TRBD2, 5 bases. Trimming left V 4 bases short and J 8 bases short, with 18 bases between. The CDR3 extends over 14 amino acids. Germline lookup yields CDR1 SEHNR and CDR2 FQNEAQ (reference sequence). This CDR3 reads CASSSAESGMKQYF. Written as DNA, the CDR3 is TGTGCCAGCAGCTCAGCGGAGTCAGGTATGAAGCAGTACTTC.

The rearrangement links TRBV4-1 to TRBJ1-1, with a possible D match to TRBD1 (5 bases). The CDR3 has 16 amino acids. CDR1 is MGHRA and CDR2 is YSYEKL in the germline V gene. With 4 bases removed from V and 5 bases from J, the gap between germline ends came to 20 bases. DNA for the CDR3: TGCGCCAGCAGCCTTATAGGACGCAGGGTAGAGACTGAAGCTTTCTTT. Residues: CASSLIGRRVETEAFF.

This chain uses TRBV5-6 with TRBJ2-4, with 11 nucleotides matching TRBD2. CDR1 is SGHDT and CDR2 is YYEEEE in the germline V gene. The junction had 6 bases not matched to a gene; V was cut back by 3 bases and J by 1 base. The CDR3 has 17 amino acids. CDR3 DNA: TGTGCCAGCAGCTCGACTAGCGGGATGATGGCCAAAAACATTCAGTACTTC. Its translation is CASSSTSGMMAKNIQYF.

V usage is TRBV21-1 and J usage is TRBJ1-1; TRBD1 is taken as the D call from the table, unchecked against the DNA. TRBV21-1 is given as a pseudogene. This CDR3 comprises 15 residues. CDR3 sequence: CASSKGPTGSTEAFF. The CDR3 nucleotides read TGTGCCAGCAGCAAAGGGCCCACAGGGAGCACTGAAGCTTTCTTT.

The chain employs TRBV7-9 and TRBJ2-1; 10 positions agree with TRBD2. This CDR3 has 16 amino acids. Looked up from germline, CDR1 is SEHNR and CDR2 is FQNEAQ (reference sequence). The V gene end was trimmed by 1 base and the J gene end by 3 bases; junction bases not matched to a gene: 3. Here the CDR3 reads CASSLVPSGSYNEQFF. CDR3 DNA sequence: TGTGCCAGCAGCTTAGTCCCTAGCGGGAGCTACAATGAGCAGTTCTTC.

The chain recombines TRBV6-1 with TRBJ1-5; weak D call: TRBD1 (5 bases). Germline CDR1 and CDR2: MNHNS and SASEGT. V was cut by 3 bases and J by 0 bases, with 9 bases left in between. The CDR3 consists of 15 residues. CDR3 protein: CASSEGVDSNQPQHF. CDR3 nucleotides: TGTGCCAGCAGTGAGGGGGTTGATAGCAATCAGCCCCAGCATTTT.

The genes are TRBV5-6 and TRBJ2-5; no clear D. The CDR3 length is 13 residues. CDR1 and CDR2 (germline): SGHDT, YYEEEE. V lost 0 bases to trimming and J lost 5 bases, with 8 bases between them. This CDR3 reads CASSLGLIETQYF. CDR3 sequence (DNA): TGTGCCAGCAGCTTGGGGCTTATCGAGACCCAGTACTTC. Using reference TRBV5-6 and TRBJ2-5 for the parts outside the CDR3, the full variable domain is DAGVTQSPTHLIKTRGQQVTLRCSPKSGHDTVSWYQQALGQGPQFIFQYYEEEERQRGNFPDRFSGHQFPNYSSELNVNALLLGDSALYLCASSLGLIETQYFGPGTRLLVL.

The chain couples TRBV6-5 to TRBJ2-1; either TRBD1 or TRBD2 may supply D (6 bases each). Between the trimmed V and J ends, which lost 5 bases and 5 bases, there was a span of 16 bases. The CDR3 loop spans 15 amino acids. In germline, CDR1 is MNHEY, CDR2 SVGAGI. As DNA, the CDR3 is TGTGCCAGCAGTAGACAACAGGGAGGCGACAATGAGCAGTTCTTC. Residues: CASSRQQGGDNEQFF.

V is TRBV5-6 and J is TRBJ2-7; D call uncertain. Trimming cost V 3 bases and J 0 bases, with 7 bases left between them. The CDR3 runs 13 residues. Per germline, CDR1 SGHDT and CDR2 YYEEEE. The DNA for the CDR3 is TGTGCCAGCAGCTCCACGTCCTCCTACGAGCAGTACTTC. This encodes CASSSTSSYEQYF.

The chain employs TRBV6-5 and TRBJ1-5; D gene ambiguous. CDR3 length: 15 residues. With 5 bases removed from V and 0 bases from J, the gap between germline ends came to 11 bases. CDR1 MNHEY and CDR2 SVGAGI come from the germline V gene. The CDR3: CASSVFGDSNQPQHF. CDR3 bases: TGTGCCAGCAGTGTCTTTGGCGATAGCAATCAGCCCCAGCATTTT.

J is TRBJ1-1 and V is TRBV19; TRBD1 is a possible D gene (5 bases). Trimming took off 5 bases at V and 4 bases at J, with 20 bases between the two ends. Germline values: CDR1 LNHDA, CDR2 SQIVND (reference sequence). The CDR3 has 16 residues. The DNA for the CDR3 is TGTGCCAGTAGTGGAGACATTTTGGCAGGGAGCACTGAAGCTTTCTTT. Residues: CASSGDILAGSTEAFF.

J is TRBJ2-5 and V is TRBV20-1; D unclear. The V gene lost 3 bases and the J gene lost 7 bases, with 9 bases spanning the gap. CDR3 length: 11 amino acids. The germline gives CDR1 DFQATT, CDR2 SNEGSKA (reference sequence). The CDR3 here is CSASWGTTQYF. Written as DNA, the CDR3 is TGCAGTGCTAGTTGGGGAACGACCCAGTACTTC.

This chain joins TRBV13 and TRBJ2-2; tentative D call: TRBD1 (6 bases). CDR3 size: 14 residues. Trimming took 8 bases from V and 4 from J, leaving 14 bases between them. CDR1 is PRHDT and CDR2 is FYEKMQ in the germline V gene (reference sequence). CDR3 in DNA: TGTGCCAGCGCCCTTACAGGGTTCACCGGGGAGCTGTTTTTT. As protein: CASALTGFTGELFF.